Presented here are 4 T cell receptor beta chains from one specimen sequenced in a study of CD8+CD57+ T cells in acquired aplastic anemia. Sequencing was done on patients that had shown CD8+CD57+ cell expansion by flow cytometry. Using genomic DNA as the template, TCR beta VDJ and CDR3 profiling was carried out. TCRdb reprocessed the reads with MiXCR, giving one entry per CDR3 protein. The data hold some 170,000 distinct CDR3 sequences, with 71% observed a single time. The sample was sorted CD4+, CD8+, or CD8+CD57+ T cells (not recorded which) from PBMCs. Receptors originate from a human donor with aplastic anemia.

The chain has TRBV24-1 and TRBJ1-1; 7 bases are shared with TRBD1. The CDR3 is made up of 16 amino acids. In germline, CDR1 is KGHDR, CDR2 SFDVKD. Trimming removed 3 bases from V and 1 base from J; junction bases left unmatched: 7. This CDR3 is CATSDPRQGQNTEAFF. The CDR3 DNA is TGTGCCACCAGTGATCCTAGACAGGGTCAGAACACTGAAGCTTTCTTT.

A few counts support this clonotype. The chain has TRBV7-3 and TRBJ2-4, with a possible D match to TRBD2 (6 bases). The CDR3 length is 16 residues. Germline CDR1 and CDR2: SGHTA and FQGTGA. V lost 0 bases to trimming and J lost 3 bases, with 12 bases between them. DNA of the CDR3: TGTGCCAGCAGCTTAACACTAGTGGGGGGCAAAAACATTCAGTACTTC. Protein: CASSLTLVGGKNIQYF.

This clonotype appeared a single time. The J gene is TRBJ1-1, the V gene TRBV5-5, with D unresolved. CDR1 is SGHKS, CDR2 YYEKEE, per germline (reference sequence). The V gene lost 0 bases and the J gene lost 1 base, with 7 bases spanning the gap. The CDR3 loop spans 14 amino acids. The CDR3 here is CASSLERKNTEAFF. DNA for the CDR3: TGTGCCAGCAGCTTGGAACGGAAGAACACTGAAGCTTTCTTT.

This clonotype has only a few counts. The chain employs TRBV10-3 and TRBJ2-1; D is undetermined. Germline V lookup: CDR1 ENHRY, CDR2 SYGVKD. V gave up 10 bases and J gave up 0 bases, with 7 bases separating them. The length of the CDR3 is 12 residues. CDR3: CATGSSYNEQFF. CDR3 in DNA: TGTGCCACCGGGTCCTCCTACAATGAGCAGTTCTTC.